These T cell receptor beta chains were read from a single sample in a study of CD8 T cells in Susac syndrome. TCRdb fed the immunoSEQ multiplex PCR reads into MiXCR, producing one record per CDR3 protein. The sample comprises about 76,000 distinct CDR3 sequences, about 94% of which are singletons, and more than 0.4% rests with the top ten. Sequencing was carried out using CD8+ T cells from PBMCs. The receptors shown here come from a human donor with Susac syndrome. Each CDR3 is given with its conserved first and last residue. A D gene is named only where the DNA matches it firmly. Rows may omit the clone size; those that give it use once, few, many or a size class.

clone_size j_call v_call d_call cdr3_nt cdr3_aa
NA TRBJ2-2 TRBV25-1 NA TGTGCCAGCAGTGAATACCCCCGTGGGGGCGAACAACCGAACACCGGGGAGCTGTTTTTT CASSEYPRGGEQPNTGELFF
NA TRBJ1-4 TRBV19 NA TGTGCCAGTAGTATAGAGGGAGCAACTAATGAAAAACTGTTTTTT CASSIEGATNEKLFF
NA TRBJ2-2 TRBV9 TRBD2 TGTGCCAGCAGCGCCAACCCGGGACTAGCGGCCGGGGAGCTGTTTTTT CASSANPGLAAGELFF
NA TRBJ2-3 TRBV11-2 NA TGTGCCAGCAGCTCGGCGGGGGTTTGGAGAAGGGGGACAGATACGCAGTATTTT CASSSAGVWRRGTDTQYF
NA TRBJ1-5 TRBV30 NA TGTGCCTGGAGTGTACGTACGGTCAATCAGCCCCAGCATTTT CAWSVRTVNQPQHF
NA TRBJ2-2 TRBV5-1 NA TGCGCCAGCAGGGAGGGCACCGGGGAGCTGTTTTTT CASREGTGELFF
NA TRBJ2-1 TRBV4-3 TRBD2 TGCGCCAGCAGCCAGGACGGGCGGGGGGAGCAGTTCTTC CASSQDGRGEQFF
NA TRBJ2-3 TRBV7-2 NA TGTGCCAGCAGCTTAGGACTGGGGCAGGCAGATACGCAGTATTTT CASSLGLGQADTQYF
NA TRBJ2-3 TRBV12-3/TRBV12-4 TRBD2 TGTGCCAGCAGCAACCCTCTAGCGGGAGATACGCAGTATTTT CASSNPLAGDTQYF
NA TRBJ2-1 TRBV24-1 TRBD2 TGTGCCACCAGTGATTTGTCGCCTAGCGGGAGCTCCTACAATGAGCAGTTCTTC CATSDLSPSGSSYNEQFF
NA TRBJ2-1 TRBV20-1 NA TGCAGTGCTAGAGATCAACGCGGACTTTCGAATGAGCAGTTCTTC CSARDQRGLSNEQFF
NA TRBJ1-1 TRBV12-3/TRBV12-4 NA TGTGCCAGCAGGATGGGGGCGGGTAAGAACACTGAAGCTTTCTTT CASRMGAGKNTEAFF
NA TRBJ2-1 TRBV6-5 NA TGTGCCAGCAGATCGGAGGGCCGCGAGCAGTTCTTC CASRSEGREQFF
NA TRBJ2-1 TRBV7-2 TRBD1 TGTGCCAGCAGCCCATACAGGGGCAATGAGCAGTTCTTC CASSPYRGNEQFF
NA TRBJ1-1 TRBV28 TRBD1 TGTGCCAGCAGTCCTCTAGGACAGGTCGAAGCTTTCTTT CASSPLGQVEAFF
NA TRBJ2-7 TRBV9 NA TGTGCCAGCAGCGCTTACACCGGGGAGGGGGCGGCAAACGAGCAGTACTTC CASSAYTGEGAANEQYF
NA TRBJ1-1 TRBV7-8 TRBD1 TGTGCCAGCAGCTTAAATCGGGACAGGGTCGGGTCGGTGAACACTGAAGCTTTCTTT CASSLNRDRVGSVNTEAFF
NA TRBJ2-7 TRBV2 TRBD1 TGTGCCAGCAGTTCCGGGACAGGGGAAAACGAGCAGTACTTC CASSSGTGENEQYF
NA TRBJ2-7 TRBV2 NA TGTGCCAGCAGCCCCTCTAGCTTTAGCTCCTACGAGCAGTACTTC CASSPSSFSSYEQYF
NA TRBJ2-2 TRBV18 NA TGTGCCAGCTCACCACCGACGGACAAACCCGGGGAGCTGTTTTTT CASSPPTDKPGELFF
once TRBJ2-1 TRBV7-2 TRBD2 TGTGCCAGCAGAAAAAAGGGCGGGAGAGTAGAGCAGTTCTTC CASRKKGGRVEQFF
NA TRBJ2-4 TRBV20-1 TRBD1 TGCAGTGCTCTACGGACAGGGCAAGCCAAAAACATTCAGTACTTC CSALRTGQAKNIQYF
NA TRBJ2-7 TRBV2 NA TGTGCCAGCAGTGACTCGGAGTCCTACGAGCAGTACTTC CASSDSESYEQYF
NA TRBJ2-2 TRBV27 NA TGTGCCAGCAGCTGGGGGGGCGGCAGCGGGGAGCTGTTTTTT CASSWGGGSGELFF
NA TRBJ2-4 TRBV20-1 NA TGCAGTGCTGGGAGAACAGCCAAAAACATTCAGTACTTC CSAGRTAKNIQYF
NA TRBJ2-6 TRBV5-1 NA TGCGCCAGCAGCTTGGTCGGACAGACGACCTACTCTGGGGCCAACGTCCTGACTTTC CASSLVGQTTYSGANVLTF
NA TRBJ2-5 TRBV15 TRBD2 TGTGCCACCAGCAGATTAAGTCCAGCGGGGGGGCTGGAGACCCAGTACTTC CATSRLSPAGGLETQYF
NA TRBJ2-7 TRBV10-2 TRBD2 TGCGCCAGCAGTCAAGCGGGAGGGCGCGAGCAGTACTTC CASSQAGGREQYF
NA TRBJ2-7 TRBV12-5 TRBD1 TGTGCTAGTGGTTTGGTCCTGGGACAGGGCACCTACGAGCAGTACTTC CASGLVLGQGTYEQYF
once TRBJ2-7 TRBV9 TRBD1 TGTGCCAGCAGCCCCGGGACAGGGAGACACTACGAGCAGTACTTC CASSPGTGRHYEQYF
NA TRBJ2-2 TRBV7-9 NA TGTGCCAGCAGCACTTTACAGGGAAGGAACACCGGGGAGCTGTTTTTT CASSTLQGRNTGELFF
NA TRBJ1-2 TRBV6-2/TRBV6-3 NA TGTGCCACCAGAAGAGTAACGGGGTTTGGCTACACCTTC CATRRVTGFGYTF
NA TRBJ2-5 TRBV20-1 NA TGCAGTGCTAGAGATAGGGAGACGGGGGACTTC CSARDRETGDF
NA TRBJ2-2 TRBV5-6 NA TGTGCCAGCAGCTACCGGGACCCCCGTTTAACCGGGGAGCTGTTTTTT CASSYRDPRLTGELFF